This TCR beta chain is drawn from a study of cytomegalovirus exposure and HLA in healthy donors. This clone was counted once. Its specificity is unknown. This CDR3 comprises 11 residues. Germline V CDR1 and CDR2: ENHRY, SYGVKD. Trimming left V 8 bases short and J 3 bases short, with 8 bases between. This PCR relied on a set of 60 Vbeta primers and 13 Jbeta primers. Here immunoSEQ multiplex PCR was the method, and the copy in TCRdb shows in-frame clones only, minus some. The data show 90,000 to 150,000 clones, with 63% seen just once and about 9.1% held by the top ten. Study-level findings and limits: Most TCR sequences were seen very rarely across donors, but some public TCRs occurred in many. A link between a missense DCLRE1C variant and TCR beta V- and J-gene trimming emerged from a later analysis. HLA restriction was apparent for most CMV-associated TCR beta chains in a later analysis. In a later analysis, 16,951 TCR beta sequences were associated with HLA alleles at 0.05 false discovery rate.

The sample consisted of PBMCs. The receptor was derived from a man in his forties or fifties in good health and CMV-seropositive. This chain links TRBV10-3 with TRBJ2-7; D remains unclear. CDR3 nucleotides: TGTGCCATCGCGCTCAACTACGAGCAGTACTTC. The encoded protein is CAIALNYEQYF.